This entry describes one T cell receptor (beta chain). This specimen belongs to a study of OX40 agonist ivuxolimab in advanced cancers. Data came from immunoSEQ multiplex PCR; TCRdb stores just in-frame clones and leaves some out. The data hold some 150,000 clones, with 85% to 95% observed a single time. The V and J ends lost 2 bases and 2 bases respectively, with 10 bases between them. The CDR3 contains 14 residues. CDR1 SGHRS and CDR2 YFSETQ come from the germline V gene. The rearrangement links TRBV5-1 to TRBJ1-2; the D is unclear. This TCR was sampled from an adult with an advanced solid tumor such as melanoma, head and neck, liver or kidney cancer. Sequencing was performed on CD4+ or CD8+ T cells sorted from blood, taken in a trial of the OX40 agonist ivuxolimab. The DNA for the CDR3 is TGCGCCAGCAGCTTTGACACGAACAACTATGGCTACACCTTC. It is translated as CASSFDTNNYGYTF.